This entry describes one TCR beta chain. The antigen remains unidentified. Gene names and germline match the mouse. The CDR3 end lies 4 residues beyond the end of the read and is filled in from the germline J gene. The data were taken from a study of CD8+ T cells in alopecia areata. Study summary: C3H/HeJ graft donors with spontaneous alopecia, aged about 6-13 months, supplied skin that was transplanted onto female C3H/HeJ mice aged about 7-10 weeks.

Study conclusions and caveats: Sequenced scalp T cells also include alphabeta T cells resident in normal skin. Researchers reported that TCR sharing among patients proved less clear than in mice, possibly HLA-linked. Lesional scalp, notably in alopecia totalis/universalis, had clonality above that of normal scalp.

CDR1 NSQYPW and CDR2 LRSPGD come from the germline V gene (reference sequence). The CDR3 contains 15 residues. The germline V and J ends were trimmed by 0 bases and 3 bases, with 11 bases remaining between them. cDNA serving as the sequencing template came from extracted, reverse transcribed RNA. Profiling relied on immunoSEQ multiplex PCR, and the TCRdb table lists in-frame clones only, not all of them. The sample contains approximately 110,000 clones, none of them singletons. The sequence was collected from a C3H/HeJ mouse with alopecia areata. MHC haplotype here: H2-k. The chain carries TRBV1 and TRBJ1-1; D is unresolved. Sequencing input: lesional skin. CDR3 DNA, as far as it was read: TGCACCTGCAGTGCAGATCTCAGGCCCGACACA. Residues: CTCSADLRPDT. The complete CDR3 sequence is CTCSADLRPDTEVFF.